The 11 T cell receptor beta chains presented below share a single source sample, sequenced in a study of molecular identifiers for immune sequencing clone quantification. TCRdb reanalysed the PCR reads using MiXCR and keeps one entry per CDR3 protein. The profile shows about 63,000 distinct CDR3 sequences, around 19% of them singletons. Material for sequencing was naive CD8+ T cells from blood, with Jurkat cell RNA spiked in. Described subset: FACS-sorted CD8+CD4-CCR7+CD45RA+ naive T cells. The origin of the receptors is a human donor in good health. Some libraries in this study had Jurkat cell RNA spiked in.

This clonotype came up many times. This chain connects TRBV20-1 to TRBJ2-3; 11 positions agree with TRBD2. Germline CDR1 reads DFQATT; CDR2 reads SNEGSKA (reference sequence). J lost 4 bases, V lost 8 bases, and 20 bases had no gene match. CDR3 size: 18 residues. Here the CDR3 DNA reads TGCAGTACCACCCTTGGGGGGGCTAGCGGGAGGAGGGCAGATACGCAGTATTTT. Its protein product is CSTTLGGASGRRADTQYF.

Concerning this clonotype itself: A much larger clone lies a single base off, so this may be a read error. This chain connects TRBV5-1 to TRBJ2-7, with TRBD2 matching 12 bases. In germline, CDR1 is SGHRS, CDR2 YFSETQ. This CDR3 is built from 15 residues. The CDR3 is CVSSLGLAGFDEQYF. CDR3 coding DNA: TGCGTCAGCAGCTTGGGACTAGCGGGTTTCGACGAGCAGTACTTC.

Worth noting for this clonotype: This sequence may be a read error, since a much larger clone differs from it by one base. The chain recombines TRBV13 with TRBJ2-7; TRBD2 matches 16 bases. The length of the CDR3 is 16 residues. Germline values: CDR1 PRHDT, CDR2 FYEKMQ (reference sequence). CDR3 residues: CTSSFQGLAGGSEQYF. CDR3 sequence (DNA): TGTACCAGCAGCTTTCAGGGACTAGCGGGAGGGTCCGAGCAGTACTTC.

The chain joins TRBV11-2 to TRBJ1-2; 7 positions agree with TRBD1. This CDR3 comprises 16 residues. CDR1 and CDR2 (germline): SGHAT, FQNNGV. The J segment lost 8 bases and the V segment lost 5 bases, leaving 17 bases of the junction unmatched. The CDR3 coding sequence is TGTGCCAGCAGCCACGGGACAGAGAATGTACTTATGGGCTACACCTTC. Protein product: CASSHGTENVLMGYTF.

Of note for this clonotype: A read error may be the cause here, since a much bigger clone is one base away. This CDR3 reads CGAREGLAEVTQYF. The CDR3 region has the DNA TGCGGTGCTAGAGAGGGTCTAGCGGAAGTTACGCAGTATTTT. The chain links TRBV20-1 to TRBJ2-3; 7 bases map to TRBD2. Germline V gene data show CDR1 as DFQATT and CDR2 as SNEGSKA (reference sequence). The length of the CDR3 is 14 residues.

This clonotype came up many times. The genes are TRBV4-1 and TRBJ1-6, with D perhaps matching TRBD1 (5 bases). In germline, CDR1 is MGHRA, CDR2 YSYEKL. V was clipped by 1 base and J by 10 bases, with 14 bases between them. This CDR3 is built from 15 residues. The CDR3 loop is CASSQVVTGESPLHF. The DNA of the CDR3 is TGCGCCAGCAGCCAAGTTGTCACAGGTGAATCACCCCTCCACTTT.

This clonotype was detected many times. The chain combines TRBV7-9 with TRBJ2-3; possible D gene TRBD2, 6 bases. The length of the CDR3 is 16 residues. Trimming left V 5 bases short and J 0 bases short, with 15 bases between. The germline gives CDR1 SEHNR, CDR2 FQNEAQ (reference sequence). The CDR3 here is CASSPPRGYSTDTQYF. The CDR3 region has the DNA TGTGCCAGCAGCCCCCCCCGGGGGTATAGCACAGATACGCAGTATTTT.

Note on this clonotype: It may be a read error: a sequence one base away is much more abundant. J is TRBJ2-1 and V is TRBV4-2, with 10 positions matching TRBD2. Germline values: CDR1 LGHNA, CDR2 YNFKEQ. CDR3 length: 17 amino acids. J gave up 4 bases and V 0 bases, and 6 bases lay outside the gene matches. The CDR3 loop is CASSQETETSGYNEQFF. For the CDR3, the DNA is TGTGCCAGCAGCCAAGAAACCGAGACTAGCGGGTACAATGAGCAGTTCTTC.

The CDR3 DNA is TGTGCCACCAGCAGAGGAATGACAGCGCAAGGAAACACCATATATTTT. As protein: CATSRGMTAQGNTIYF. This sequence joins TRBV15 and TRBJ1-3; tentative D call: TRBD1 (5 bases). This CDR3 spans 16 amino acids. Germline assignment: CDR1 LNHNV and CDR2 YYDKDF (reference sequence). V dropped 1 base and J dropped 4 bases, with 14 bases sitting between them.

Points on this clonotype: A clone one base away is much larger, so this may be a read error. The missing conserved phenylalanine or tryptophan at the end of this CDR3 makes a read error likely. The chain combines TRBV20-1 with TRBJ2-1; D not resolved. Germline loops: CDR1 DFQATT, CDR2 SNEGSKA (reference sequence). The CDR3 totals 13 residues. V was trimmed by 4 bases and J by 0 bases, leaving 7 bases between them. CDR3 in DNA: TGCAGTGCTAACTTACGCTCCTACAATGAGCAGTTCTCC. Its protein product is CSANLRSYNEQFS.

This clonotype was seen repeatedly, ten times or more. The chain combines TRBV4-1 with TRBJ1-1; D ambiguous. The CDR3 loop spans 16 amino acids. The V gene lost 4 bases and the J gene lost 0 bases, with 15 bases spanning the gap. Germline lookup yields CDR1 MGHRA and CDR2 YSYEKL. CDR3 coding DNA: TGCGCCAGCAGCCCTAGACACGGATACATGAACACTGAAGCTTTCTTT. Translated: CASSPRHGYMNTEAFF.